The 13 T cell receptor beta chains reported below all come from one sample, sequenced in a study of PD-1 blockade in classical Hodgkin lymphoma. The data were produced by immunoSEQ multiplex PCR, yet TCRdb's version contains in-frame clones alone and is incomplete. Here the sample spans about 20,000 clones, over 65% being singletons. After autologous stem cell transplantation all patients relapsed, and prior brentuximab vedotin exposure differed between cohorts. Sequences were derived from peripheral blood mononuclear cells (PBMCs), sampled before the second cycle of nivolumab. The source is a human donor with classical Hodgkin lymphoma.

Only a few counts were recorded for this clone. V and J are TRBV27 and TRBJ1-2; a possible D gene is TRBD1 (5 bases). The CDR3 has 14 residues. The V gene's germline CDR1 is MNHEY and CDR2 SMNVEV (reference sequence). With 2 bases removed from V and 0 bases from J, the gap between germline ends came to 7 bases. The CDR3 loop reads CASSLGQANYGYTF. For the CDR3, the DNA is TGTGCCAGCAGTTTAGGACAAGCTAACTATGGCTACACCTTC.

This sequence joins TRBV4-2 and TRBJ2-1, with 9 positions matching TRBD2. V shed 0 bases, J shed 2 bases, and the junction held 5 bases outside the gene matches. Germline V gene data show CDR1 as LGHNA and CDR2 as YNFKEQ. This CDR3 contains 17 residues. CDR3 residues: CASSQDSGRLAYNEQFF. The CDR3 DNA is TGTGCCAGCAGCCAAGATAGCGGGAGACTGGCCTACAATGAGCAGTTCTTC.

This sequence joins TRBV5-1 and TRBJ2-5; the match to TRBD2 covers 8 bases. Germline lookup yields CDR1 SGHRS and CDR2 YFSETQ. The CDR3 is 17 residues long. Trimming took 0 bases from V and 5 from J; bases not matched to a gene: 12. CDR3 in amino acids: CASSLVLREDYLETQYF. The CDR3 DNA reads TGCGCCAGCAGCTTGGTTCTGCGGGAGGATTACTTGGAGACCCAGTACTTC.

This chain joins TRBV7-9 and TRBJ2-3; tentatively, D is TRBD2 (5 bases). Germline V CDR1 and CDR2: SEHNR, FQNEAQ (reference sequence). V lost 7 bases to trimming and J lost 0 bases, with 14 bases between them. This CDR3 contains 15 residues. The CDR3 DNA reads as TGTGCCAGCACCCGGACTGATCACAGCACAGATACGCAGTATTTT. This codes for CASTRTDHSTDTQYF.

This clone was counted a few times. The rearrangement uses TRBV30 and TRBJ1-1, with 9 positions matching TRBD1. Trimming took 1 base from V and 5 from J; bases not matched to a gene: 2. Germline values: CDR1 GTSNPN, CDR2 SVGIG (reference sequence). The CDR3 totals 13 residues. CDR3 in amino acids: CAWSGTGVTEAFF. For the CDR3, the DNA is TGTGCCTGGAGTGGGACAGGGGTTACTGAAGCTTTCTTT. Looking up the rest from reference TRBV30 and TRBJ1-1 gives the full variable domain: SQTIHQWPATLVQPVGSPLSLECTVEGTSNPNLYWYRQAAGRGLQLLFYSVGIGQISSEVPQNLSASRPQDRQFILSSKKLLLSDSGFYLCAWSGTGVTEAFFGQGTRLTVV.

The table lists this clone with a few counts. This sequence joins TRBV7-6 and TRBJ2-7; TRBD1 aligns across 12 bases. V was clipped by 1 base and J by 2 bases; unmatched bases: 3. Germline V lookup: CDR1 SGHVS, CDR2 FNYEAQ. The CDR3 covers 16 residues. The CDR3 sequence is CASSLGGTGGAYEQYF. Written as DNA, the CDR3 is TGTGCCAGCAGCTTAGGGGGGACAGGGGGCGCCTACGAGCAGTACTTC.

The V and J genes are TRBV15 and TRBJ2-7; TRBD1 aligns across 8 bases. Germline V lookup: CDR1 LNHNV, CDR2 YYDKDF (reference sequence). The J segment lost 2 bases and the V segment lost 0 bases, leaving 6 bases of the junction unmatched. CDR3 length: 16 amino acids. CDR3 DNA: TGTGCCACCAGCAGAGATGCAGGGGGCCTTGCCTACGAGCAGTACTTC. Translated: CATSRDAGGLAYEQYF.

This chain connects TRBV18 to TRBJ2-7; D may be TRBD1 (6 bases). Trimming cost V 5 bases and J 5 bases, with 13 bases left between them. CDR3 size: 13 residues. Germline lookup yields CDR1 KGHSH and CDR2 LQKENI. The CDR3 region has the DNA TGTGCCAGCTCAAGCCTACAGGGTCACGAGCAGTACTTC. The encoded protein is CASSSLQGHEQYF.

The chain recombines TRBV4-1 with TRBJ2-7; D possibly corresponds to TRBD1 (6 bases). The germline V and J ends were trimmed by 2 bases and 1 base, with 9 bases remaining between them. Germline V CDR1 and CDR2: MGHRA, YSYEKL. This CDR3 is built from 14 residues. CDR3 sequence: CASSQRGQSYEQYF. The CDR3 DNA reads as TGCGCCAGCAGCCAACGCGGACAGTCCTACGAGCAGTACTTC.

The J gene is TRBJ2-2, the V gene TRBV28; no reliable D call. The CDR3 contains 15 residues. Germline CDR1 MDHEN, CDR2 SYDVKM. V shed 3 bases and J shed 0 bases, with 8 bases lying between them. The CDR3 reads CASSFELTNTGELFF. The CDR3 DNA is TGTGCCAGCAGTTTTGAGTTAACGAACACCGGGGAGCTGTTTTTT.

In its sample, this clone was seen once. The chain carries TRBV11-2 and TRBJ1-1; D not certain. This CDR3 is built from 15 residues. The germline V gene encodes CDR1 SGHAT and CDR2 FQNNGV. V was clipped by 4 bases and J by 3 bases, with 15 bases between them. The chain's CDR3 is CASSSTNFQDTEAFF. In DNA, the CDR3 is TGTGCCAGCAGCTCCACAAACTTTCAGGACACTGAAGCTTTCTTT.

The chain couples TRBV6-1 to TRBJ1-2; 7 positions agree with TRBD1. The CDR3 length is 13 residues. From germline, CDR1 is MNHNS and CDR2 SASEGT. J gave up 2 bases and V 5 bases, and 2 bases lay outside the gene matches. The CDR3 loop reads CASSPQGNYGYTF. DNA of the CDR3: TGTGCCAGCAGTCCACAGGGGAACTATGGCTACACCTTC.

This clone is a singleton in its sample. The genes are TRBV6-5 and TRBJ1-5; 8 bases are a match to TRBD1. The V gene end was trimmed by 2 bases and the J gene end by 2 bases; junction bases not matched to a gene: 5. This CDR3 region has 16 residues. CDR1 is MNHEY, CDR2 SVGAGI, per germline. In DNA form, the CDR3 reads TGTGCCAGCAGTTACGGTCCAGGGGGCGGCAATCAGCCCCAGCATTTT. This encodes CASSYGPGGGNQPQHF.